The TCR beta chain under discussion was sequenced for a study of radiotherapy plus CTLA-4 blockade in lung cancer. Background on the study: Objective responses were recorded in around a sixth of patients, with disease control recorded in about 30%.

Concerning this clone: Its antigen is undetermined. Its ends do not fully match the called genes, so a read error is possible.

Notes on the study in general: Radiotherapy with ipilimumab was followed by blood expansion of tumor-derived clones.

This table comes from immunoSEQ multiplex PCR, and its TCRdb copy is limited to in-frame clones, with some not included. The data hold 70,000 to 95,000 clones, with around 86% observed a single time. The material sequenced was peripheral blood, taken from a patient treated with radiotherapy plus ipilimumab. The TCR was taken from a human donor with non-small cell lung cancer that progressed on radiotherapy plus ipilimumab.

The CDR3 DNA reads TGCGCCAGCCGCTTGAACCGACAGGGGACGGGGACCCAGTACTTC. This encodes CASRLNRQGTGTQYF. J is TRBJ2-5 and V is TRBV5-1; 8 bases are a match to TRBD1. The length of the CDR3 is 15 residues. The germline V gene has CDR1 SGHRS and CDR2 YFSETQ.